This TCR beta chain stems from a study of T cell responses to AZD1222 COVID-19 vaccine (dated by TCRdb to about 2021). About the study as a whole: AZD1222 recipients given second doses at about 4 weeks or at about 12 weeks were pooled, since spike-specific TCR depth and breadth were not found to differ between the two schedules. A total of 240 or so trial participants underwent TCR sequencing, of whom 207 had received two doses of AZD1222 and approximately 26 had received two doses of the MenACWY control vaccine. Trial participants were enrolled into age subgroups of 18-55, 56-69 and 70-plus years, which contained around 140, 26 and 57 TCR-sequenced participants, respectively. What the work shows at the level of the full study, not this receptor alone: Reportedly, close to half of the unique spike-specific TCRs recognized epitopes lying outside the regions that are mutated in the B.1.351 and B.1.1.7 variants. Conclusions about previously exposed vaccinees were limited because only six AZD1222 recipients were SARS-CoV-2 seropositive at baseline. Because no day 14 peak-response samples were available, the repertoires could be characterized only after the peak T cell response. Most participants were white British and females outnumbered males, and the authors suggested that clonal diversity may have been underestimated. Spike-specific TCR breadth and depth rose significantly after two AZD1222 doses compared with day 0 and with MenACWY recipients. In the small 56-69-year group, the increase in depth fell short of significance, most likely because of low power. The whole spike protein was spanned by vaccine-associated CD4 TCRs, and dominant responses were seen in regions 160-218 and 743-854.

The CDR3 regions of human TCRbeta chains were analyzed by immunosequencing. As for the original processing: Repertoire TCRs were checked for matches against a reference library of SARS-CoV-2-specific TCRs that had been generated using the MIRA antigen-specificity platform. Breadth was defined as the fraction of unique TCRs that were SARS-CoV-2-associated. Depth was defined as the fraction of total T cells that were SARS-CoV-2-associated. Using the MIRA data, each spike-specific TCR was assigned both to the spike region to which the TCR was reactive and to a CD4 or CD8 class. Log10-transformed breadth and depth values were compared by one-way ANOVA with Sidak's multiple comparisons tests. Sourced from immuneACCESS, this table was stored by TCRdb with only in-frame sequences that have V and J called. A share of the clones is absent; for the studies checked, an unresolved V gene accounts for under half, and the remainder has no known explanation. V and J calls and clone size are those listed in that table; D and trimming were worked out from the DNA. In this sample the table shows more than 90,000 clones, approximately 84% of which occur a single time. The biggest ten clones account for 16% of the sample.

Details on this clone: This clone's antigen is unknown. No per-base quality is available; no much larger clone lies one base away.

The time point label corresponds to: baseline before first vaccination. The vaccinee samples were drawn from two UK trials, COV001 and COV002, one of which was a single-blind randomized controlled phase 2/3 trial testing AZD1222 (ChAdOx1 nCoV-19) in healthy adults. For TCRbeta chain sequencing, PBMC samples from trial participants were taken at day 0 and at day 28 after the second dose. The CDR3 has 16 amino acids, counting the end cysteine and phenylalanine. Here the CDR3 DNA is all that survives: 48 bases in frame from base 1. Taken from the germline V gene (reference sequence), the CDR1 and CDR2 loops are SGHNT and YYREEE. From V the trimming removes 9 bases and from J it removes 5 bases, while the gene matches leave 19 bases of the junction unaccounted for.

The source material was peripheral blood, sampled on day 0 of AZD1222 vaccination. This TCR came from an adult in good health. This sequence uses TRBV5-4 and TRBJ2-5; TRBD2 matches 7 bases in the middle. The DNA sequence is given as TGTGCCACTACGGGGGGTAGCGGGCCCAATAGGGAGACCCAGTACTTC. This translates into CATTGGSGPNRETQYF. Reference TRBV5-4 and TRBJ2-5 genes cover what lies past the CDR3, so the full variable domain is ETGVTQSPTHLIKTRGQQVTLRCSSQSGHNTVSWYQQALGQGPQFIFQYYREEENGRGNFPPRFSGLQFPNYSSELNVNALELDDSALYLCATTGGSGPNRETQYFGPGTRLLVL.